These 32 T cell receptor beta chains were all obtained from the same sample, sequenced in a study of blood T cell repertoires in COVID-19. The method was immunoSEQ multiplex PCR; TCRdb's version includes in-frame clones alone and lacks a portion of them. The repertoire holds about 140,000 clones, approximately 78% seen once, with 10% to 11% in the top ten. The sequencing sample was made of peripheral blood. The origin of the receptors is a man aged 55-75 years who had recovered from COVID-19.

As DNA, the CDR3 is TGCGCCAGCAGCATCACAGGGGCGCCCCTCCACTTT. Encoded protein: CASSITGAPLHF. This chain connects TRBV5-1 to TRBJ1-6; 7 positions match TRBD1. The V gene end was trimmed by 4 bases and the J gene end by 13 bases; junction bases not matched to a gene: 5. Germline CDR1 and CDR2: SGHRS and YFSETQ. This CDR3 contains 12 residues. Combining the CDR3 with reference TRBV5-1 and TRBJ1-6 gives the whole variable domain KAGVTQTPRYLIKTRGQQVTLSCSPISGHRSVSWYQQTPGQGLQFLFEYFSETQRNKGNFPGRFSGRQFSNSRSEMNVSTLELGDSALYLCASSITGAPLHFGNGTRLTVT.

This clone showed up many times. The chain links TRBV6-5 to TRBJ1-2; 9 bases agree with TRBD1. Unmatched junction bases numbered 10, after V lost 7 bases and J lost 7 bases. Germline V gene data show CDR1 as MNHEY and CDR2 as SVGAGI. This CDR3 has 14 amino acids. CDR3 amino acids: CASTPPGQGSGYTF. For the CDR3, the DNA is TGTGCCAGCACCCCACCGGGACAGGGTTCTGGCTACACCTTC.

J is TRBJ1-6 and V is TRBV5-1, with 8 bases that match TRBD1. CDR1 and CDR2 from the germline V gene are SGHRS and YFSETQ. J lost 6 bases, V lost 2 bases, and 4 bases had no gene match. The CDR3 has 15 residues. The CDR3 sequence is CASSLEGQANSPLHF. DNA for the CDR3: TGCGCCAGCAGCTTAGAGGGACAGGCTAATTCACCCCTCCACTTT.

This chain uses TRBV5-5 with TRBJ1-6, with TRBD1 as a possible D gene (5 bases). This CDR3 is 16 amino acids long. Germline values: CDR1 SGHKS, CDR2 YYEKEE (reference sequence). The germline V and J ends were trimmed by 2 bases and 10 bases, with 19 bases remaining between them. CDR3 sequence: CASSLMGGRARSPLHF. Written as DNA, the CDR3 is TGTGCCAGCAGCTTAATGGGGGGAAGAGCGAGATCACCCCTCCACTTT.

This rearrangement joins TRBV18 to TRBJ2-1; 7 bases are a match to TRBD2. Germline loops: CDR1 KGHSH, CDR2 LQKENI. This CDR3 has 15 amino acids. The junction had 4 bases not matched to a gene; V was cut back by 5 bases and J by 0 bases. The CDR3 sequence: CASSVRGSSYNEQFF. In nucleotides, the CDR3 is TGTGCCAGCTCAGTGCGGGGGAGCTCCTACAATGAGCAGTTCTTC.

V and J are TRBV13 and TRBJ1-6; no firm D call. The CDR3 contains 11 residues. V lost 5 bases and J 7 bases, leaving 3 bases between the germline ends. Germline CDR1 reads PRHDT; CDR2 reads FYEKMQ (reference sequence). CDR3 DNA: TGTGCCAGCAGCCCGAATTCACCCCTCCACTTT. Translated: CASSPNSPLHF.

The chain carries TRBV5-1 and TRBJ2-4; 12 bases agree with TRBD2. J gave up 0 bases and V 0 bases, and 7 bases lay outside the gene matches. Germline CDR1 is SGHRS and CDR2 is YFSETQ. This CDR3 region has 19 residues. In nucleotides, the CDR3 is TGCGCCAGCAGCTTGGGACTAGCGGGAGATGGGGTAGCCAAAAACATTCAGTACTTC. Its protein is CASSLGLAGDGVAKNIQYF.

The gene calls are TRBV3-1 (or the pseudogene TRBV3-2) and TRBJ1-1; D not certain. Trimming pared 0 bases from V and 2 bases from J, leaving 10 bases between. The germline V gene encodes CDR1 LGHDT and CDR2 YNNKEL (reference sequence). CDR3 size: 15 residues. CDR3 DNA sequence: TGTGCCAGCAGCCAAGAAACCGCCGGTAACACTGAAGCTTTCTTT. This codes for CASSQETAGNTEAFF.

This clone has just one count. This rearrangement joins TRBV4-2 to TRBJ2-7; 8 nucleotides match TRBD2. This CDR3 contains 16 residues. CDR1 and CDR2 (germline): LGHNA, YNFKEQ. The V gene end was trimmed by 1 base and the J gene end by 0 bases; junction bases not matched to a gene: 5. The CDR3 sequence is CASSQGDLAGSYEQYF. CDR3 DNA sequence: TGTGCCAGCAGCCAAGGAGACCTAGCGGGCTCCTACGAGCAGTACTTC.

V is TRBV4-3 and J is TRBJ2-2; possibly TRBD1 for D (6 bases). Germline CDR1 and CDR2: LGHNA and YSLEER. V lost 4 bases, J lost 6 bases, and 24 bases lay in between. The CDR3 length is 18 residues. DNA of the CDR3: TGCGCCAGCAGCCTCCACTACCGAGCAGGGGCGAGGGCCGGGGAGCTGTTTTTT. As protein: CASSLHYRAGARAGELFF.

Worth noting for this clone: Different DNA sequences within this sample yield the same CDR3. Written as DNA, the CDR3 is TGTGCCAGCAGCTCCGGACAGGGACGTGAAAAACTGTTTTTT. Encoded protein: CASSSGQGREKLFF. The chain is built from TRBV7-9 and TRBJ1-4; 8 bases match TRBD1. Germline V gene data show CDR1 as SEHNR and CDR2 as FQNEAQ (reference sequence). The CDR3 covers 14 residues. V lost 4 bases and J lost 7; bases outside the gene matches: 5.

The chain links TRBV5-1 to TRBJ2-2; 7 nucleotides align to TRBD2. The CDR3 has 14 residues. Germline-derived CDR1 and CDR2 are SGHRS and YFSETQ. The V segment lost 7 bases and the J segment 0 bases; nucleotides outside the gene matches: 3. The CDR3 DNA is TGCGCCAGCGCGGGGGTTGCGAACACCGGGGAGCTGTTTTTT. Translation gives CASAGVANTGELFF.

The chain links TRBV7-2 to TRBJ2-5; 8 nucleotides match TRBD1. Germline V gene sequence: CDR1 SGHTA, CDR2 FQGNSA. V shed 5 bases and J 4 bases; nucleotides not matched to a gene: 18. CDR3 length equals 18 residues. CDR3 nucleotides: TGTGCCAGCAGCCCGCGGACAGGGATGGAGTTAACAGGAGAGACCCAGTACTTC. Translating it yields CASSPRTGMELTGETQYF.

DNA for the CDR3: TGTGCCAGTAGTATCGGGGAAACCTATAATTCACCCCTCCACTTT. Residues: CASSIGETYNSPLHF. The rearrangement joins TRBV19 to TRBJ1-6; the D is unclear. Trimming left V 3 bases short and J 2 bases short, with 8 bases between. This CDR3 has 15 residues. Germline CDR1 reads LNHDA; CDR2 reads SQIVND (reference sequence).

The CDR3 sequence is CASSLRQLFPYEQYF. The CDR3 bases are TGTGCCAGCAGCTTGAGACAGCTGTTTCCCTACGAGCAGTACTTC. The V gene is TRBV5-6, the J gene TRBJ2-7; D is perhaps TRBD1 (5 bases). V lost 1 base and J lost 2, with 13 bases in between. Germline V gene sequence: CDR1 SGHDT, CDR2 YYEEEE. The CDR3 covers 15 residues.

V gene TRBV5-1 combines with J gene TRBJ1-2; 9 nucleotides align to TRBD1. Trimming cost V 0 bases and J 5 bases; bases outside gene matches: 5. This CDR3 is built from 15 residues. The germline V gene encodes CDR1 SGHRS and CDR2 YFSETQ. In DNA, the CDR3 is TGCGCCAGCAGCTTGGACGCGACAGGGGGTTATGGCTACACCTTC. It specifies CASSLDATGGYGYTF.

This CDR3 reads CASSLDGVNEQFF. CDR3 DNA sequence: TGCGCCAGCAGCTTGGACGGGGTTAATGAGCAGTTCTTC. The gene calls are TRBV5-1 and TRBJ2-1, with D perhaps TRBD2 (5 bases). Germline V gene sequence: CDR1 SGHRS, CDR2 YFSETQ. The V and J ends lost 0 bases and 7 bases respectively, with 8 bases between them. The CDR3 loop spans 13 amino acids.

The chain links TRBV9 to TRBJ2-1; D remains unclear. V was trimmed by 7 bases and J by 8 bases, leaving 22 bases between them. Germline lookup yields CDR1 SGDLS and CDR2 YYNGEE. The CDR3 covers 15 residues. The CDR3 spells CASGPSTYLPYEQFF. The CDR3 DNA follows: TGTGCCAGCGGCCCCTCCACGTACCTCCCGTATGAGCAGTTCTTC.

The rearrangement uses TRBV4-3 and TRBJ1-1, with D perhaps TRBD1 (5 bases). Germline V gives CDR1 LGHNA, CDR2 YSLEER. V dropped 1 base and J dropped 6 bases, with 9 bases sitting between them. CDR3 length equals 13 residues. The CDR3 bases are TGCGCCAGCAGCCAAGGATGGGGGGCTGAAGCTTTCTTT. Its translation: CASSQGWGAEAFF.

The gene calls are TRBV11-3 and TRBJ2-2, with 9 bases lining up with TRBD1. CDR1 and CDR2 from the germline V gene are SGHNT and YENEEA. The CDR3 loop spans 17 amino acids. The V segment lost 0 bases and the J segment 3 bases; nucleotides outside the gene matches: 5. CDR3 DNA sequence: TGTGCCAGCAGCTTAGATGCGCGGACAGGGGACACCGGGGAGCTGTTTTTT. It specifies CASSLDARTGDTGELFF.

The chain uses TRBV4-3 and TRBJ1-1; TRBD1 matches 8 bases. Trimming took 1 base from V and 2 from J; bases not matched to a gene: 12. This CDR3 has 18 residues. CDR1 and CDR2 from the germline V gene are LGHNA and YSLEER. CDR3 DNA sequence: TGCGCCAGCAGCCAAGTTCCATCCTTACAGGGGGTAAACACTGAAGCTTTCTTT. This codes for CASSQVPSLQGVNTEAFF.

J is TRBJ2-1 and V is TRBV28; D is ambiguous. Germline CDR1 reads MDHEN; CDR2 reads SYDVKM. The ends were cut back, 7 bases at V and 0 bases at J, with 13 bases in the middle. The CDR3 runs 15 residues. The CDR3: CASIERSSSYNEQFF. CDR3 in DNA: TGTGCCAGCATTGAAAGGTCTAGCTCCTACAATGAGCAGTTCTTC. Full variable domain (outside the CDR3, taken from reference TRBV28 and TRBJ2-1): DVKVTQSSRYLVKRTGEKVFLECVQDMDHENMFWYRQDPGLGLRLIYFSYDVKMKEKGDIPEGYSVSREKKERFSLILESASTNQTSMYLCASIERSSSYNEQFFGPGTRLTVL.

The rearrangement joins TRBV19 to TRBJ2-7, with 7 bases fitting TRBD1. This CDR3 contains 14 residues. Germline V gives CDR1 LNHDA, CDR2 SQIVND (reference sequence). Trimming took 5 bases from V and 7 from J; bases not matched to a gene: 11. CDR3 nucleotide sequence: TGTGCCAGTAGTCAGCGACAGGGCGTGGGAGAGCAGTACTTC. It is translated as CASSQRQGVGEQYF.

The chain links TRBV27 to TRBJ2-5; 8 bases align to TRBD2. The germline gives CDR1 MNHEY, CDR2 SMNVEV (reference sequence). The length of the CDR3 is 15 residues. V dropped 6 bases and J dropped 4; count of bases not matched to a gene: 10. As DNA, the CDR3 is TGTGCCAGCAGGGCGGGGCTAGCGGGTGTAGAGACCCAGTACTTC. It is translated as CASRAGLAGVETQYF.

The chain is built from TRBV2 and TRBJ2-7; possible D gene TRBD1, 6 bases. Deletions cut 6 bases from V and 2 bases from J, with 14 bases between. CDR1 is SNHLY and CDR2 is FYNNEI in the germline V gene. The CDR3 length is 14 residues. The CDR3 protein is CASSRDTLPYEQYF. The CDR3 nucleotides read TGTGCCAGCAGCCGGGACACTTTACCCTACGAGCAGTACTTC.

V and J are TRBV3-1 (or the pseudogene TRBV3-2) and TRBJ1-2; 7 bases match TRBD1. The V and J ends lost 3 bases and 4 bases, in that order; junction bases with no gene match: 5. Germline lookup yields CDR1 LGHDT and CDR2 YNNKEL (reference sequence). The CDR3 has 14 amino acids. CDR3 protein: CASSHGDRVYGYTF. The CDR3 region has the DNA TGTGCCAGCAGCCACGGCGACAGGGTCTATGGCTACACCTTC.

This clone came up once. V is TRBV9 and J is TRBJ2-3, with 9 bases identical to TRBD1. This CDR3 comprises 15 residues. The V segment lost 5 bases and the J segment 4 bases; nucleotides outside the gene matches: 8. Germline assignment: CDR1 SGDLS and CDR2 YYNGEE. CDR3 nucleotides: TGTGCCAGCAGTGCGGGACAGGGTGGTCCAGATACGCAGTATTTT. It translates to CASSAGQGGPDTQYF.

This clone was found a few times. The rearrangement joins TRBV28 to TRBJ1-2; 10 bases match TRBD1. Germline V CDR1 and CDR2: MDHEN, SYDVKM. The length of the CDR3 is 14 residues. Trimming at V came to 5 bases and at J to 2 bases, leaving 2 bases not matched to a gene. The chain's CDR3 is CASSRDRGNYGYTF. The CDR3 DNA reads as TGTGCCAGCAGTCGGGACAGGGGAAACTATGGCTACACCTTC.

This clone has only one observation. This sequence joins TRBV28 and TRBJ2-7, with TRBD1 matching over 10 bases. V was clipped by 2 bases and J by 6 bases; unmatched bases: 4. CDR3 length equals 14 residues. The V gene's germline CDR1 is MDHEN and CDR2 SYDVKM. As DNA, the CDR3 is TGTGCCAGCAGTTTAGACAGGGGGCGAAGCGAGCAGTACTTC. It yields the protein CASSLDRGRSEQYF.

J is TRBJ2-1 and V is TRBV4-3, with TRBD2 identical over 9 bases. Germline assignment: CDR1 LGHNA and CDR2 YSLEER. V trimming: 0 bases; J trimming: 2 bases; junction bases outside the gene matches: 2. CDR3 size: 16 residues. CDR3 loop: CASSQDGTSTYNEQFF. In nucleotides, the CDR3 is TGCGCCAGCAGCCAAGATGGGACTAGCACCTACAATGAGCAGTTCTTC.

The rearrangement uses TRBV7-6 and TRBJ1-3, with D possibly being TRBD1 (5 bases). Trimming pared 3 bases from V and 8 bases from J, leaving 11 bases between. The germline gives CDR1 SGHVS, CDR2 FNYEAQ. CDR3 length equals 13 residues. CDR3 coding DNA: TGTGCCAGCAGCTTGGATGTAGGGGACACCATATATTTT. Translating it yields CASSLDVGDTIYF.

Many counts were recorded for this clone. This chain uses TRBV28 with TRBJ1-1; 7 positions agree with TRBD1. Germline CDR1 MDHEN, CDR2 SYDVKM. The CDR3 length is 18 residues. J lost 0 bases, V lost 1 base, and 11 bases had no gene match. The CDR3 loop is CASSLSLTTGRVNTEAFF. DNA for the CDR3: TGTGCCAGCAGTTTATCCCTAACGACAGGGCGAGTGAACACTGAAGCTTTCTTT.